This TCR beta chain was retrieved from a study of neurological immune-mediated disorders (dated 2019 in TCRdb). About the study as a whole: Among the 34 multiple sclerosis patients, relapsing-remitting MS accounted for around 30 and secondary progressive MS accounted for 3. The approximately 99 TCR-beta libraries included longitudinal samples, technical triplicates and paired sorted CD4+ and CD8+ T-cell subsets alongside PBMC samples. Peripheral blood TCR-beta repertoires from patients with HTLV-I-associated myelopathy (HAM/TSP), patients with multiple sclerosis, and healthy controls were compared in the study using UMI-based sequencing. The cohort was made up of 68 subjects, consisting of around 14 HAM/TSP patients, about 34 multiple sclerosis patients and around 20 healthy controls.

The paper as a whole reports these results and caveats: In phylogenetic analysis, the repertoires of 18 of 34 MS patients grouped into a cluster of related CDR3 sequences, which suggests a possible signature at the repertoire level. No identical CDR3 amino acid sequences were shared among expanded clones across subjects, suggesting private TCR-beta repertoires in all groups. The highest TCR clonal expansion was observed in HAM/TSP patients, whereas the lowest was observed in MS patients, even when compared with healthy controls. The MS cluster was not associated with any clinical or MRI features, and the authors stated that larger cohorts are needed.

For the unsorted PBMC libraries, 2 million PBMCs were stored in RNAlater at -80 degrees C until RNA extraction and were used to generate the libraries. The multiple sclerosis patients were enrolled in a US clinical protocol that evaluated disease progression with magnetic resonance imaging. Peripheral blood was subjected to Ficoll-Hypaque density gradient centrifugation to isolate PBMCs, which were then cryopreserved in liquid nitrogen. cDNA was synthesized by template-switch 5'RACE using a primer carrying a 10-nucleotide random unique molecular identifier by which each TCR transcript was tagged. Each sequencing run produced over 160 million TCR-beta sequences covering 15-18 subjects. The RNeasy kit was used for extraction of total RNA. TCR-beta VDJ regions were amplified with primers for the TCR constant region and the 5'RACE anchor, using the KAPA Real-time Library Amplification kit. Sample indexes and Illumina adaptors were added in a first PCR, after which library yield was increased in a second PCR. The roughly 650 bp TCR product was size-selected on a 2% E-gel SizeSelection system after Ampure bead purification. Before pooling, library quality was assessed on a Bioanalyzer, concentration was determined with Qubit, and library quantification was performed with the Kapa Library Quantification kit. An Illumina HiSeq 2500 was used to sequence the libraries paired-end at 2 x 150 bp. To increase sequence diversity, roughly 24-30% phiX was spiked into each library pool. As for the authors' bioinformatics: Quality-filtered reads were processed with the UMI-based MiGEC pipeline, which removed over 80% of raw TCR sequences during error correction. IMGT germline references were used for aligning VDJ genes, and each clonotype was defined as a unique CDR3 amino acid sequence together with its V-J genes. Clonal expansion, Shannon diversity, and CDR3 relatedness (CalcPairwiseDistances, ClusterSamples) were evaluated with VDJtools, and phylogenetic trees were built with CLCbio workbench. Clones with at least 8 unique UMIs were defined as expanded, with this threshold being based on coefficient-of-variation modelling across technical triplicates. TCRdb passed the public sequencing reads through fastp at Q25 and MiXCR, retaining productive beta sequences. Each CDR3 protein appears once, grouped with its most common genes and DNA. V and J calls and clone size were set by TCRdb, not the authors. This sample lists about 46,000 distinct CDR3 sequences; less than 4% were detected once. In total, the top ten clones hold about 14% of the sample.

The CDR3, from cysteine to phenylalanine, totals 15 residues. Only CDR3 DNA remains: 45 bases, in frame from the first base. CDR1 is given as DFQATT and CDR2 as SNEGSKA, both from the germline V gene (reference sequence). Germline trimming: 5 bases from V, 0 bases from J; junction bases outside gene matches: 4. This clonotype has ten or more counts. Its recognized antigen is unknown. Base qualities are not provided; no much larger clone lies one nucleotide away. This clonotype was obtained from a woman between 50 and 59 years old with multiple sclerosis. Sequences were obtained from PBMCs. Recombination connected TRBV20-1 to TRBJ2-1; TRBD2 lines up with 10 middle nucleotides. At the DNA level, the sequence is TGCAGTGCTTTTAGCGGGGGGAGCTCCTACAATGAGCAGTTCTTC. Its coded protein is CSAFSGGSSYNEQFF.